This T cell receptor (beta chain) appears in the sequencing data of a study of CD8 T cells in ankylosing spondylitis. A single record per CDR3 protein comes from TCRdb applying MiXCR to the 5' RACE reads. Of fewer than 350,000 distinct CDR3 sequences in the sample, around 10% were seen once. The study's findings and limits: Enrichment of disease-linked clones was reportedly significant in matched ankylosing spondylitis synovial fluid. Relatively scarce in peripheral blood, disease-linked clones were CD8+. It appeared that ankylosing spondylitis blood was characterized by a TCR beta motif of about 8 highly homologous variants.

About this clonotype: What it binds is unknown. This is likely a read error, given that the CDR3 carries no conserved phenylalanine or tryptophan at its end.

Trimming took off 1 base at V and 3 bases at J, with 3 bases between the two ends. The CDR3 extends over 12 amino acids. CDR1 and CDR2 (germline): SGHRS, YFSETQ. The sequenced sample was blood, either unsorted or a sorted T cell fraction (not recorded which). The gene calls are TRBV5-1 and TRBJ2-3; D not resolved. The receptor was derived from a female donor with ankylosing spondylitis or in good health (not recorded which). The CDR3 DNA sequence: TGCGCCAGCAGCTTGAGAACAGATACGCAGTATTAT. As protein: CASSLRTDTQYY.